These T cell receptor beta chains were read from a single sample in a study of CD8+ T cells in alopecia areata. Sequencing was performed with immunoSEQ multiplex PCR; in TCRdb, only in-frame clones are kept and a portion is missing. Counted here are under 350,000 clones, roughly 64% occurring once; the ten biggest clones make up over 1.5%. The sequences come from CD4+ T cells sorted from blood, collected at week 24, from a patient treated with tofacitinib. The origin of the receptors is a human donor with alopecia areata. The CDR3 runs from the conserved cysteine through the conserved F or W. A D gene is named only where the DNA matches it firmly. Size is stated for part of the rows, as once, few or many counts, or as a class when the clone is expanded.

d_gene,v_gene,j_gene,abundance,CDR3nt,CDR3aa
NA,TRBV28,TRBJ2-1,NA,TGTGCCAGCAGTTCTGCAGGCCCGGGGAATGAGCAGTTCTTC,CASSSAGPGNEQFF
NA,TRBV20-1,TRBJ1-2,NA,TGCAGTGCTAGGGGGCGAGTTGAGGACACCTTC,CSARGRVEDTF
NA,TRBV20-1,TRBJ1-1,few,TGCAGTGCCGCGGCGGGGTCTGAAGCTTTCTTT,CSAAAGSEAFF
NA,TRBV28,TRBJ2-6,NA,TGTGCCAGCAAGGGCTCACTCTCTGGGGCCAACGTCCTGACTTTC,CASKGSLSGANVLTF
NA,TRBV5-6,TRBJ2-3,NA,TGTGCCAGCAGCCTGCCCCGGACACTGTACACAGATACGCAGTATTTT,CASSLPRTLYTDTQYF
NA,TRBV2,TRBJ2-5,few,TGTGCCAGCAGAGCGGTACAAGAGACCCAGTACTTC,CASRAVQETQYF
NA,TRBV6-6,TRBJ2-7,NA,TGTGCCAGTCTACAGGGACCCTACGAGCAGTACTTC,CASLQGPYEQYF
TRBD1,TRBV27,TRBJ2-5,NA,TGTGCCAGCAGTTCCGGGACAGGGGAAGAGACCCAGTACTTC,CASSSGTGEETQYF
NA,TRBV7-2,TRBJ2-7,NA,TGTGCCAGCAGCTTACTGGGTCCCTACGAGCAGTACTTC,CASSLLGPYEQYF
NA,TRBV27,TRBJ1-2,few,TGTGCCAGCAGTTTAAGTGGACAGTATGGCTACACCTTC,CASSLSGQYGYTF
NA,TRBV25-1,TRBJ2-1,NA,TGTGCCAGCAGTGGAAGGACACCCTACAATGAGCAGTTCTTC,CASSGRTPYNEQFF
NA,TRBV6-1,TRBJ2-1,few,TGTGCCAGCAGTGAAGGACAGTTAATCAATGAGCAGTTCTTC,CASSEGQLINEQFF
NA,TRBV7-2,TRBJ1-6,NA,TGTGCCAGCAGCTTACCAAGGGGTAATTCACCCCTCCACTTT,CASSLPRGNSPLHF
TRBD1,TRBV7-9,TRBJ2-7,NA,TGTGCCAGCAGCCCCCGGGACAGACGTCGCGGGGAGCAGTACTTC,CASSPRDRRRGEQYF
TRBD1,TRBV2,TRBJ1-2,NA,TGTGCCAGCAGTGCGACAGGGGGAGTCAGCTATGGCTACACCTTC,CASSATGGVSYGYTF
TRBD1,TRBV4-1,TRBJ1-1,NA,TGCGCCAGCAGCCTAGACCGGACAGGGTTGGGTGAAGCTTTCTTT,CASSLDRTGLGEAFF
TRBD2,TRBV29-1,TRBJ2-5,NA,TGCAGCGTTGTGCCGGGGGGGACCCAGTACTTC,CSVVPGGTQYF
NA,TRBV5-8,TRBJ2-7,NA,TGTGCCAGCAGCCGTCAAGGGGGTAGCTCCTACGAGCAGTACTTC,CASSRQGGSSYEQYF
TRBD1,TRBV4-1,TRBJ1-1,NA,TGCGCCAGCAGCCAGTACACCCCGGGACAGGAGAAAGCTTTCTTT,CASSQYTPGQEKAFF
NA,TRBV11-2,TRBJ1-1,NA,TGTGCCAGCACCCCCCCCGGGCAGTCTGAAGCTTTCTTT,CASTPPGQSEAFF
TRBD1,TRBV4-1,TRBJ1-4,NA,TGCGCCAGCAGCCAATCCGGGACAGGGGACGAAAAACTGTTTTTT,CASSQSGTGDEKLFF
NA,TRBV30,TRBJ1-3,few,TGTGCCTACTCACGGATCCAGGTCTACTCTGGAAACACCATATATTTT,CAYSRIQVYSGNTIYF
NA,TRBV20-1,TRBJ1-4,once,TGCAGTGCTAGACAGGATGAAAAACTGTTTTTT,CSARQDEKLFF
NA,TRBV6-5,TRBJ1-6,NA,TGTGCCAGCAGTTACTCGCCAGTGGATTCACCCCTCCACTTT,CASSYSPVDSPLHF
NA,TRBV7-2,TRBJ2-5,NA,TGTGCCAGCAGCCCAATAGGTGGGACCCAGTACTTC,CASSPIGGTQYF
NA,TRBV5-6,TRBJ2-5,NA,TGTGCCAGCAGCTTGGCCCTAGGGGAGACCCAGTACTTC,CASSLALGETQYF
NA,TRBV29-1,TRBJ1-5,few,TGCAGCGTTGAAGAGAATAGCAATCAGCCCCAGCATTTT,CSVEENSNQPQHF
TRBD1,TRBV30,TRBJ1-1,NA,TGTGCCTGGAGGCCAAACCGACAGGGGCTGAACACTGAAGCTTTCTTT,CAWRPNRQGLNTEAFF
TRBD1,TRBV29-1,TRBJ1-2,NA,TGCAGCGTTGCTGATGTGACAGGGCGGGTCACTAACTATGGCTACACCTTC,CSVADVTGRVTNYGYTF
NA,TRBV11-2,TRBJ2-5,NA,TGTGCCAGCAGCTTGGAGGGGCGCATGACAGAGACCCAGTACTTC,CASSLEGRMTETQYF
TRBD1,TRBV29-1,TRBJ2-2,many,TGCAGCGTCGCGGGACAGGGGTACACCGGGGAGCTGTTTTTT,CSVAGQGYTGELFF
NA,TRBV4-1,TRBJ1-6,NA,TGCGCCAGCAGCCAAGGGAGTGCGGACAAGTATAATTCACCCCTCCACTTT,CASSQGSADKYNSPLHF
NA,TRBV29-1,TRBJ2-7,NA,TGCAGCGTTCGTAAACCGGGGGCCGAGCAGTACTTC,CSVRKPGAEQYF
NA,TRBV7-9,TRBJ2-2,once,TGTGCCAGCAGCTTAGAGCTGCGTTCGAACACCGGGGAGCTGTTTTTT,CASSLELRSNTGELFF
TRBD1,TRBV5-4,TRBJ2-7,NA,TGTGCCAGCAGCTTGGCGGGGACAGCACGCTACGAGCAGTACTTC,CASSLAGTARYEQYF
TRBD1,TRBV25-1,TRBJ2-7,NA,TGTGCCAGCAGTGATAATCCCGACAGGGGCTACGAGCAGTACTTC,CASSDNPDRGYEQYF